This TCR beta chain was retrieved from a study of blood T cell repertoires in COVID-19. About the research overall: COVID-19 samples, acute and convalescent, were from the United States, Italy and Spain. Sources were T cells, B-cell-depleted T cells, or PBMCs; the material itself was cDNA or gDNA.

The germline V gene has CDR1 LGHDT and CDR2 YNNKEL (reference sequence). This CDR3 comprises 18 residues. The junction had 10 bases not matched to a gene; V was cut back by 8 bases and J by 0 bases. In the original processing: Amplification of reference gene primers was used by the study to estimate nucleated cell counts. The repertoire was sequenced with immunoSEQ multiplex PCR; TCRdb's copy has only in-frame clones and lacks some. The DNA was the basis for D and trimming; V, J and clone size are from that table. The profile shows 250,000 to 300,000 clones, around 83% of them singletons. The source of this sequence is a man older than 75 with acute or convalescent COVID-19. The rearrangement uses TRBV3-1 (or the pseudogene TRBV3-2) and TRBJ2-3; 14 bases align to TRBD2. Sequenced sample: peripheral blood. CDR3 nucleotide sequence: TGTGCCAGCTTCGGGACTAGCGGGAGCGATCCTAGCACAGATACGCAGTATTTT. This gives the protein CASFGTSGSDPSTDTQYF.